This T cell receptor (beta chain) stems from a study of T cells after yellow fever vaccination (dated by TCRdb to the late 2010s). At the level of the whole study: The SMART-Seq v4 Ultra Low Input RNA kit was used to prepare libraries from fractions with low cell numbers. To follow T-cell clones before and after both primary and booster YFV17D yellow fever vaccination, bulk TCR alpha and beta repertoires underwent longitudinal sequencing. Two healthy male donors, one aged 18 to 29 and one aged 30 to 39 years, were included in the cohort. Blood was collected at multiple timepoints before and after primary and secondary immunization, and bulk PBMC replicates and cell subsets were isolated.

Read against the paper, the sample's treatment or condition label means: live attenuated yellow fever vaccine strain. PBMCs were isolated from peripheral blood using a standard Ficoll-Paque protocol. Dynabeads CD4 and CD8 positive selection kits were used to isolate the CD4 and CD8 T-cell fractions. TriZol was used to extract RNA from bulk PBMCs, from CD4 and CD8 fractions, and from dextramer-positive and dextramer-negative fractions. This clonotype has only a few counts. This clone's antigen is unknown. No base-level quality is on record; no much larger clone is a single base apart. TCR cDNA was made using 5'RACE template switching, a step that added a universal primer site and unique molecular identifiers. Priming of cDNA synthesis was performed from both the TCR alpha and TCR beta constant segments. Libraries were amplified in two PCR steps, with sample barcodes and sequencing adapters added in the second step. Sequencing of libraries was done on Illumina HiSeq 2500 (2x100 bp) or NovaSeq (2x150 bp). In the original analysis: MIGEC was used to demultiplex reads and collapse the reads into UMI consensus sequences, and MiXCR was used for V(D)J alignment. Vaccine-responding clonotypes were defined with edgeR using replicate PBMC samples, requiring FDR below 0.01 and a log2 fold change above 5 up to day 15. Bulk clonotypes were assigned CD4 or CD8 identity according to which sequenced CD4 or CD8 repertoire held them at higher abundance. TCRdb handled the public reads itself, with Q25 trimming in fastp and clone calling in MiXCR, and kept productive beta chains. Rows with one shared CDR3 protein collapse into an entry with the most common genes and DNA. The V and J calls here are based on TCRdb, not the publication. Present in this sample are about 230,000 distinct CDR3 sequences, less than 7.5% of which were seen just once. Around 1.1% of the sample comes from the top ten.

At the junction V is shortened by 3 bases and J by 7 bases, with 12 bases in between. Reading the germline V gene gives CDR1 MRHNA and CDR2 SNTAGT. Inclusive of the bounding cysteine and phenylalanine, the CDR3 is 13 residues long. The only DNA kept is the CDR3, 39 bases in frame from the first base. The paper as a whole reports these results and caveats: A small fraction of clonotypes showed up in both the CD4 and CD8 compartments, probably as a result of convergent recombination. Only two donors were included in the study, so the extent to which the findings can be generalized is limited. FACS-sorted repertoires could contain abundant contaminating clonotypes from the bulk population, so computational filtering was required. Compared with the primary T-cell response, the secondary T-cell response was faster but weaker, reaching its peak on day 5 rather than on day 15. Most clones expanded after primary vaccination were re-detected after the booster (96% of CD4 and approximately 85% of CD8), suggesting broad memory maintenance.

Sequenced here: CD4+ T cells sorted from PBMCs, sampled on the day of the yellow fever booster vaccination. The TCR originated in a man younger than 40 who received the YFV17D yellow fever vaccine. The V and J genes are TRBV6-4 and TRBJ1-2, with no confidently assigned D gene. The CDR3 corresponds to CASSEGRGLGYTF. The bases read TGTGCCAGCAGTGAGGGCCGGGGTCTTGGCTACACCTTC.